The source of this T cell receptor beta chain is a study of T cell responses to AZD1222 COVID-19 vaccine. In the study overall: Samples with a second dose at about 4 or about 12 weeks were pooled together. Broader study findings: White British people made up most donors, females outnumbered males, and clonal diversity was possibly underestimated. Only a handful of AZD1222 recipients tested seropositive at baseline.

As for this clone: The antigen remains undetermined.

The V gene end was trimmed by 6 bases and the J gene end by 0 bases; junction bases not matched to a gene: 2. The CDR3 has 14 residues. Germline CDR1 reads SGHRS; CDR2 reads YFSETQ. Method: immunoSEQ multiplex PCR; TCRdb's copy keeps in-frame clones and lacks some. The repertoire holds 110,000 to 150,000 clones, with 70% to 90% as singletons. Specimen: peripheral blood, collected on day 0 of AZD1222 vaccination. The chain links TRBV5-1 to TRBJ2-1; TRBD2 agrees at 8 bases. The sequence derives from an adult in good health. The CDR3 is CASKSGSSYNEQFF. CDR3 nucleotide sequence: TGCGCCAGCAAGAGCGGGAGCTCCTACAATGAGCAGTTCTTC. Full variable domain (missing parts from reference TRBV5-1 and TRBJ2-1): KAGVTQTPRYLIKTRGQQVTLSCSPISGHRSVSWYQQTPGQGLQFLFEYFSETQRNKGNFPGRFSGRQFSNSRSEMNVSTLELGDSALYLCASKSGSSYNEQFFGPGTRLTVL.